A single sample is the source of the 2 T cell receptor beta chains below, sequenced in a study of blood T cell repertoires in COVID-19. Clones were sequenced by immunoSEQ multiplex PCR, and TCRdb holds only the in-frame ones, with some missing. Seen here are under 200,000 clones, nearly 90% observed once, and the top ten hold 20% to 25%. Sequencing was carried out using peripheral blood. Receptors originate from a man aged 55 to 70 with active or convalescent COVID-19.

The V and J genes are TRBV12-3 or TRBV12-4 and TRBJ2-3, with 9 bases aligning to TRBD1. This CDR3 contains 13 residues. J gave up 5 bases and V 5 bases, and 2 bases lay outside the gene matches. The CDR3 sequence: CASSRDRVDTQYF. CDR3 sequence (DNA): TGTGCCAGCAGTAGGGACAGGGTAGATACGCAGTATTTT.

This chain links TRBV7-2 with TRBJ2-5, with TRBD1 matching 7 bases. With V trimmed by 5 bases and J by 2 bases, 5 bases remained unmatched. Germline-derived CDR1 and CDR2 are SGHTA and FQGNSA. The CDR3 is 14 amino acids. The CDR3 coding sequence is TGTGCCAGCAGCCCAAGGACAGGTCAAGAGACCCAGTACTTC. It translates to CASSPRTGQETQYF.